This T cell receptor beta chain was sequenced during a study of CD8 T cells in ankylosing spondylitis. Findings and caveats of the study: What seemed typical of ankylosing spondylitis blood was a TCR beta motif built from eight highly homologous variants. Some of these motif variants have turned up before, in reports on reactive arthritis synovial fluid and blood. Disease-associated clones were reportedly significantly overrepresented in matched ankylosing spondylitis synovial fluid.

In this sample, this clonotype turned up a few times. Its antigen is still unknown. The length of the CDR3 is 17 residues. The V end lost 0 bases, the J end lost 4 bases, and 21 bases lay between the germline ends. Germline V gene data show CDR1 as DFQATT and CDR2 as SNEGSKA (reference sequence). Libraries of TCR beta came from quantitative 5'-RACE with molecular barcodes. TCRdb re-called the 5' RACE reads through MiXCR, storing one row per CDR3 protein. Here the sample spans around 890,000 distinct CDR3 sequences, 12% being singletons. This rearrangement joins TRBV20-1 to TRBJ1-2; D is ambiguous. Sequences were obtained from blood, either unsorted or a sorted T cell fraction (not recorded which). The TCR was taken from a male donor with ankylosing spondylitis. CDR3 region: CSARDPIGARVRYGYTF. The DNA for the CDR3 is TGCAGTGCTAGAGATCCAATAGGTGCAAGGGTACGCTATGGCTACACCTTC.